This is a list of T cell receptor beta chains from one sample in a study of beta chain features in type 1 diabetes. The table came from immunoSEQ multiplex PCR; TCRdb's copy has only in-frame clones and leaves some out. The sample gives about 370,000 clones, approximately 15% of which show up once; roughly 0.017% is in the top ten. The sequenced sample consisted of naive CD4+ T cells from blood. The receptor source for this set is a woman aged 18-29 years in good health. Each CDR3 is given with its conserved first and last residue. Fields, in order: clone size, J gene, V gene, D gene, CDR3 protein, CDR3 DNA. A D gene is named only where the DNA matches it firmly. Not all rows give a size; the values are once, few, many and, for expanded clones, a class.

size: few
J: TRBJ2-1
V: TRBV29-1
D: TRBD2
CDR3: CSPNTLAGSYNEQFF
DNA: TGCAGCCCTAACACGCTAGCGGGTTCCTACAATGAGCAGTTCTTC

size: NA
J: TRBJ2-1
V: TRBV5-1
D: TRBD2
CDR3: CASSLDSGATYNEQFF
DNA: TGCGCCAGCAGCTTGGATAGCGGGGCGACCTACAATGAGCAGTTCTTC

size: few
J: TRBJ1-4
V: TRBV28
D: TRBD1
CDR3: CASVRNRGKLFF
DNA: TGTGCCAGCGTACGAAACAGGGGAAAACTGTTTTTT

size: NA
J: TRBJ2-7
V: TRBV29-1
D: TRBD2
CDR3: CSVDAAGGSLYEQYF
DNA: TGCAGCGTTGACGCGGCGGGAGGGTCTTTATACGAGCAGTACTTC

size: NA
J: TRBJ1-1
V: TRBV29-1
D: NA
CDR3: CSVVLIMNTEAFF
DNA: TGCAGCGTTGTACTGATCATGAACACTGAAGCTTTCTTT

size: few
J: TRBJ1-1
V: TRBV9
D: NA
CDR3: CASSVDEVRNTEAFF
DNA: TGTGCCAGCAGCGTAGATGAGGTGAGGAACACTGAAGCTTTCTTT

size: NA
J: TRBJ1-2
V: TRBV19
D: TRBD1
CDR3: CASGNPGTGGYGYTF
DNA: TGTGCCAGTGGTAATCCCGGGACAGGGGGCTATGGCTACACCTTC

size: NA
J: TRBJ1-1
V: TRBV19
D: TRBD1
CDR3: CASIRQGVLIGTEAFF
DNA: TGTGCCAGTATCCGACAGGGGGTTCTCATTGGCACTGAAGCTTTCTTT

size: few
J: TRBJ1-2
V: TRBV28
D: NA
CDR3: CASTPGYGYTF
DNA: TGTGCCAGCACTCCAGGGTATGGCTACACCTTC

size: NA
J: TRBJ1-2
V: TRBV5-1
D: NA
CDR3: CASSLDSRETNYGYTF
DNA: TGCGCCAGCAGCTTGGATTCTCGGGAAACTAACTATGGCTACACCTTC

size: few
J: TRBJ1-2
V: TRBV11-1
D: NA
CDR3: CASSLRRTDYGYTF
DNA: TGTGCCAGCAGCCTCCGGAGGACGGATTATGGCTACACCTTC

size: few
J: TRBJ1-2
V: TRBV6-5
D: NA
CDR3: CASSSLREGHYGYTF
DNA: TGTGCCAGCAGTTCCCTTCGGGAGGGGCACTATGGCTACACCTTC

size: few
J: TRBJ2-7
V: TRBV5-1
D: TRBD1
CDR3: CASSPPDRGYEQYF
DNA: TGCGCCAGCAGCCCTCCGGACAGGGGCTACGAGCAGTACTTC

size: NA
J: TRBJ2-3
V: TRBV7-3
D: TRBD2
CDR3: CASSARGRLAGAATDTQYF
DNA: TGTGCCAGCAGCGCCAGGGGCCGGCTAGCGGGAGCAGCCACAGATACGCAGTATTTT

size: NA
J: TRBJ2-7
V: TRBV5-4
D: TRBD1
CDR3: CASSFPGQGHEQYF
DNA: TGTGCCAGCAGCTTTCCGGGACAGGGCCACGAGCAGTACTTC

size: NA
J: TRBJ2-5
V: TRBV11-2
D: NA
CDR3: CASSLLGPGETQYF
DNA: TGTGCCAGCAGCTTATTGGGTCCCGGGGAGACCCAGTACTTC

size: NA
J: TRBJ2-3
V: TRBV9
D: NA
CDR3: CASSVASGRDTQYF
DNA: TGTGCCAGCAGCGTAGCTTCCGGTCGGGATACGCAGTATTTT

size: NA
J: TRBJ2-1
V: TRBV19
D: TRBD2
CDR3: CASGRLAGDSDEQFF
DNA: TGTGCCAGTGGCAGACTAGCGGGAGATAGCGATGAGCAGTTCTTC

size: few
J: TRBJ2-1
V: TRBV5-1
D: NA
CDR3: CASSLSSSAYNEQFF
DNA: TGCGCCAGCAGCTTGTCGTCTAGCGCCTACAATGAGCAGTTCTTC

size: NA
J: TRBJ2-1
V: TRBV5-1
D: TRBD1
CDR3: CASSPSEGQGYVEQFF
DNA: TGCGCCAGCAGCCCCTCGGAAGGACAGGGATACGTTGAGCAGTTCTTC

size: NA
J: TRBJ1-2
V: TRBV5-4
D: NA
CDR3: CASSLETAYGYTF
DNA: TGTGCCAGCAGCTTGGAGACAGCCTATGGCTACACCTTC

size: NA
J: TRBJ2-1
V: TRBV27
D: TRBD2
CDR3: CASMWGGGNEQFF
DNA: TGTGCCAGCATGTGGGGCGGGGGCAATGAGCAGTTCTTC

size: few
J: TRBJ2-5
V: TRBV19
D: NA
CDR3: CASTHGGETQYF
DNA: TGTGCCAGTACCCATGGGGGCGAGACCCAGTACTTC

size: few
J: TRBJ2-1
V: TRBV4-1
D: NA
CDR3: CASSPPLAPGSYNEQFF
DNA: TGCGCCAGCAGCCCCCCCCTAGCGCCGGGCTCCTACAATGAGCAGTTCTTC

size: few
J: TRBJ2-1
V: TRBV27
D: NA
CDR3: CASSFPSTGDNEQFF
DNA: TGTGCCAGCAGTTTCCCCTCCACGGGAGACAATGAGCAGTTCTTC

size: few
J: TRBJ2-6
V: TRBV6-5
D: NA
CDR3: CASSYVRGANVLTF
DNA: TGTGCCAGCAGTTACGTCAGGGGAGCCAACGTCCTGACTTTC

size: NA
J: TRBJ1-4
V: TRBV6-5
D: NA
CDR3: CASSPRTATNEKLFF
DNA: TGTGCCAGCAGTCCTCGGACAGCAACTAATGAAAAACTGTTTTTT

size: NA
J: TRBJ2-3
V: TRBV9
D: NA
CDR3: CASSVATLGGPDTQYF
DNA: TGTGCCAGCAGCGTAGCTACCCTCGGGGGTCCAGATACGCAGTATTTT

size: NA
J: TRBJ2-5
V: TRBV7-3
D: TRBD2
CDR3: CASSLSGGQETQYF
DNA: TGTGCCAGCAGCTTAAGCGGGGGGCAAGAGACCCAGTACTTC

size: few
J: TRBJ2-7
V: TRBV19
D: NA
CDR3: CASSIGGYEQYF
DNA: TGTGCCAGTAGTATTGGCGGGTACGAGCAGTACTTC

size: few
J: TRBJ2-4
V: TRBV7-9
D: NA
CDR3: CASSLFAGENIQYF
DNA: TGTGCCAGCAGCTTATTTGCAGGGGAAAACATTCAGTACTTC

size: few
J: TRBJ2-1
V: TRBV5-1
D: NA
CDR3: CASSGAVGSYNEQFF
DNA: TGCGCCAGCAGCGGGGCGGTGGGCTCCTACAATGAGCAGTTCTTC

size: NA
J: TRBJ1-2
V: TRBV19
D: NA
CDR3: CASMRGTDGSFGYTF
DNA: TGTGCCAGTATGAGGGGGACCGATGGAAGTTTTGGCTACACCTTC

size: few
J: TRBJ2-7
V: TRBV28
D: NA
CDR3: CASTFRDNYEQYF
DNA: TGTGCCAGCACTTTCCGGGACAATTACGAGCAGTACTTC

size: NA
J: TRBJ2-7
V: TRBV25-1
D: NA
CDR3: CASSEGSAQSYEQYF
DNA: TGTGCCAGCAGTGAAGGTAGCGCCCAATCCTACGAGCAGTACTTC

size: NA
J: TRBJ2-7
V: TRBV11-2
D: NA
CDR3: CASSLASEQYF
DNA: TGTGCCAGCAGCCTCGCGTCCGAGCAGTACTTC

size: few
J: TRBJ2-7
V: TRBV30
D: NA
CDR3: CAWSVGQGTYEQYF
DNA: TGTGCCTGGAGTGTGGGGCAGGGGACCTACGAGCAGTACTTC

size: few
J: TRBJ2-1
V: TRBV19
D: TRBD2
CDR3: CASMTTSGRGDEQFF
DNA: TGTGCCAGTATGACAACTAGCGGGAGAGGAGATGAGCAGTTCTTC

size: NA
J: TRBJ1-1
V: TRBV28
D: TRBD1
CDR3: CASSLWGVDRGNTEAFF
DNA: TGTGCCAGCAGTTTATGGGGGGTAGACAGGGGGAACACTGAAGCTTTCTTT

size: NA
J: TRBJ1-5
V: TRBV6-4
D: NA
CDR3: CASSENRNQPQHF
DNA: TGTGCCAGCAGTGAGAATCGGAATCAGCCCCAGCATTTT

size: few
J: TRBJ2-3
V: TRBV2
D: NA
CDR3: CASSNTQLADTQYF
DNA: TGTGCCAGCAGTAATACCCAACTGGCAGATACGCAGTATTTT

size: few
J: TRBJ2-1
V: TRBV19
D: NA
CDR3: CASSALQGNEQFF
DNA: TGTGCCAGTAGTGCGTTACAGGGAAATGAGCAGTTCTTC

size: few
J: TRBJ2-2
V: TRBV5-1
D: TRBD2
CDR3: CASSSTGGGSTGELFF
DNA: TGCGCCAGCAGCTCAACGGGGGGAGGATCCACCGGGGAGCTGTTTTTT

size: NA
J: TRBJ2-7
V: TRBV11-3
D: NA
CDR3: CARPKKTVLEQYF
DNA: TGTGCCAGGCCGAAAAAGACAGTCCTCGAGCAGTACTTC

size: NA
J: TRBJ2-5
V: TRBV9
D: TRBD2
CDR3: CASSGGVTGGQETQYF
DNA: TGTGCCAGCAGCGGCGGGGTTACGGGAGGCCAAGAGACCCAGTACTTC

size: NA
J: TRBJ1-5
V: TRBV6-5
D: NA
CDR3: CASRTHNKAGVHF
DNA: TGTGCCAGCCGAACTCATAATAAGGCCGGGGTGCATTTT

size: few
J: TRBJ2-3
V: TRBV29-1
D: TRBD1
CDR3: CSVWMEDRGRQDTQYF
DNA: TGCAGCGTTTGGATGGAGGACAGGGGTCGGCAAGATACGCAGTATTTT

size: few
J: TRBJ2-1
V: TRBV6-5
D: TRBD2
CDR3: CASWRLSGSYNEQFF
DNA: TGTGCCAGCTGGCGTCTGAGCGGGAGTTACAATGAGCAGTTCTTC

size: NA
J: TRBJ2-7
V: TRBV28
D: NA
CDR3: CASSYGGYEQYF
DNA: TGTGCCAGCAGTTATGGAGGGTACGAGCAGTACTTC

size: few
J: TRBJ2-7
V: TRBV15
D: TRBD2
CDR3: CATRTRTSSYEQYF
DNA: TGTGCCACCAGGACCCGGACTAGCAGCTACGAGCAGTACTTC

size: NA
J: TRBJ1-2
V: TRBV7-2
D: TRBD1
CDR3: CASSWDSHYGYTF
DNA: TGTGCCAGCAGCTGGGACAGTCACTATGGCTACACCTTC

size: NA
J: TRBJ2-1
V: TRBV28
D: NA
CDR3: CASSPSGVYNEQFF
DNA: TGTGCCAGCAGTCCGTCCGGGGTCTACAATGAGCAGTTCTTC

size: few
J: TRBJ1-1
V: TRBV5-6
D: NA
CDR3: CASSWGGGRVTEAFF
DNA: TGTGCCAGCAGCTGGGGAGGGGGAAGGGTCACTGAAGCTTTCTTT

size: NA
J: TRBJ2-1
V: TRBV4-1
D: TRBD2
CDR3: CASSQSRASGRMGEQFF
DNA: TGCGCCAGCAGCCAGTCGAGGGCTAGCGGGAGGATGGGTGAGCAGTTCTTC

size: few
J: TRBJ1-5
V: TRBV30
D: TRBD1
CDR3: CAWSVDRVDQPQHF
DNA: TGTGCCTGGAGTGTTGACAGGGTTGATCAGCCCCAGCATTTT